This T cell receptor (beta chain) was retrieved from a study of T cells in Graves' hyperthyroidism and ophthalmopathy. For the study at large: Peripheral blood was secured at the point of initial diagnosis, before any treatment. Whole-study results and caveats: The blood repertoire included most of the expanded thyroid clonotypes above 0.001.

This clonotype was detected only a few times. The target antigen is unknown. Under 3 months was the duration of disease in ophthalmopathy patients, who also had a Clinical Activity Score of at least 3 and a NOSPECS grade of at least 4. Authors of the study amplified TCR beta CDR3 regions from RNA transcripts. First-round RT-PCR targeting the TCR CDR3 was performed with the HTBI primer set. TCRdb reanalysed the multiplex PCR reads using MiXCR and keeps one entry per CDR3 protein. The sample includes about 600,000 distinct CDR3 sequences, approximately 15% of them seen just once. Germline lookup yields CDR1 SGHKS and CDR2 YYEKEE (reference sequence). The V and J ends lost 0 bases and 0 bases, in that order; junction bases with no gene match: 6. The CDR3 loop spans 18 amino acids.

The chain has TRBV5-5 and TRBJ2-6; TRBD1 matches 7 bases. This TCR derives from a middle-aged woman with Graves' ophthalmopathy. Specimen: blood. The CDR3 region has the DNA TGTGCCAGCAGCTTGGGACAGGGAGATTACTCTGGGGCCAACGTCCTGACTTTC. Translation gives CASSLGQGDYSGANVLTF.